The clone carrying this T cell receptor (beta chain) was counted only a few times. The antigen remains undetermined. V lost 3 bases and J 2 bases, leaving 14 bases between the germline ends. This CDR3 comprises 15 residues. Germline V gene sequence: CDR1 DFQATT, CDR2 SNEGSKA (reference sequence). Using RNA transcripts as the source, TCR beta CDR3 regions were amplified. TCR CDR3 regions were first amplified by RT-PCR with HTBI primers. MiXCR was run by TCRdb on the multiplex PCR reads, yielding one entry per CDR3 protein. This table holds around 380,000 distinct CDR3 sequences, roughly 13% found once. The sample is drawn from a study of T cells in Graves' hyperthyroidism and ophthalmopathy. Notes on the study in general: Most thyroid clonotypes with frequency above 0.001 were detected in blood. Stable hyperthyroidism was told apart from ophthalmopathy by a model built on 13 V-J features.

The patients, who ranged from 18 to 65 in age, presented with newly diagnosed hyperthyroidism lasting under 2 months. Cells are PBMCs isolated from 10 ml of fresh blood. The clonotype originates from a man aged 30 to 45 with Graves' hyperthyroidism that later progressed to Graves' ophthalmopathy. V gene TRBV20-1 combines with J gene TRBJ1-5, with TRBD1 as a possible D gene (5 bases). The sequenced sample was blood. CDR3 protein: CSARGGVGGNQPQHF. Here the CDR3 DNA reads TGCAGTGCTAGGGGGGGGGTTGGGGGCAATCAGCCCCAGCATTTT.